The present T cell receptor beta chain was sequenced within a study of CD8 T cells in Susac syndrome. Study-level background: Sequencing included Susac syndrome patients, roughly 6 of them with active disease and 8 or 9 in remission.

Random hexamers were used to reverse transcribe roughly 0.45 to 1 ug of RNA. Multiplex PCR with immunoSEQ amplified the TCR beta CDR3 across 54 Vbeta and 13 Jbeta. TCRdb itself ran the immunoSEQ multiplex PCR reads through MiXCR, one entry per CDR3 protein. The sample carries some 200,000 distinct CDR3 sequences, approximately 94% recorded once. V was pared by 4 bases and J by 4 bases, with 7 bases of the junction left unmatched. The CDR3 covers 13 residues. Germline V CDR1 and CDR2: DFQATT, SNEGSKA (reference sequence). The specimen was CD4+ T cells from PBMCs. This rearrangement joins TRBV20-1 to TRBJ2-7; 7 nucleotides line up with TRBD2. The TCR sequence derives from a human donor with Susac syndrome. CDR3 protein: CSATGGSGYEQYF. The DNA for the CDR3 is TGCAGTGCTACGGGGGGATCGGGGTACGAGCAGTACTTC.